This T cell receptor beta chain was found in a study of cytomegalovirus exposure and HLA in healthy donors. For the study at large: Among fewer than 500 genotyped donors, around 80% fell in the Caucasian-associated ancestry cluster. Broader study findings: In a later analysis, CMV-associated beta chains were mostly HLA-associated, it appeared. Analysis performed later showed TCR beta chains linked to HLA being more clonally expanded than equally common others. Reports state that TCR beta sequences accurately predicted most subjects' HLA-A and HLA-B alleles.

A remark on this clone: The antigen remains undetermined.

Per germline, CDR1 SGHTA and CDR2 FQGNSA. V shed 3 bases and J shed 8 bases, with 11 bases lying between them. The CDR3 consists of 14 residues. PCR primers comprised 60 Vbeta and 13 Jbeta primers. The assay was immunoSEQ multiplex PCR, and TCRdb's table has in-frame clones only and misses some. The sample lists 150,000 to 200,000 clones; more than 75% were seen once. Sequenced: PBMCs. The receptor was isolated from a woman aged 40 to 50 in good health and CMV-seronegative. V is TRBV7-2 and J is TRBJ1-6; a weak D match, TRBD1 (5 bases). CDR3: CASSFGAGDSPLHF. In nucleotides, the CDR3 is TGTGCCAGCAGCTTTGGTGCGGGGGATTCACCCCTCCACTTT. Looking up the rest from reference TRBV7-2 and TRBJ1-6 gives the full variable domain: GAGVSQSPSNKVTEKGKDVELRCDPISGHTALYWYRQSLGQGLEFLIYFQGNSAPDKSGLPSDRFSAERTGGSVSTLTIQRTQQEDSAVYLCASSFGAGDSPLHFGNGTRLTVT.